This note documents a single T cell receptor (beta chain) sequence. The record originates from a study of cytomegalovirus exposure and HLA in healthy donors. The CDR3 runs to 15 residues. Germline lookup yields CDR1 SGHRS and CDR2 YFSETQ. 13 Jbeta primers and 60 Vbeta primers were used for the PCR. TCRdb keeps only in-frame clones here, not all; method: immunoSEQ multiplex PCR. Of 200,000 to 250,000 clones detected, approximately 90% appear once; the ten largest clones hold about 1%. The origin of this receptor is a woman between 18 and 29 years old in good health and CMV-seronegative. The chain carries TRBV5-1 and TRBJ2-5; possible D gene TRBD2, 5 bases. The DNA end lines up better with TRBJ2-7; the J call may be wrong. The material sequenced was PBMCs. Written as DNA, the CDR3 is TGCGCCAGCAGCTACTGGACTGGAGTCCTTTACGAGCAGTACTTC. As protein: CASSYWTGVLYEQYF.